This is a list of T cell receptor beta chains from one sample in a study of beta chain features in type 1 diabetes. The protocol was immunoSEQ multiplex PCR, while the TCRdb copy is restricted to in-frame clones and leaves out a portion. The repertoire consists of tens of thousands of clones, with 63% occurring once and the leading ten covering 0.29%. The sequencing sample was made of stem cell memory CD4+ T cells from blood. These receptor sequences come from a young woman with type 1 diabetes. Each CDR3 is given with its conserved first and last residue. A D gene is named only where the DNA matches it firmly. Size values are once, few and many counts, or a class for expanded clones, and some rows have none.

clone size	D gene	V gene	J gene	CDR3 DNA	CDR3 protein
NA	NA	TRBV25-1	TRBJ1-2	TGTGCCAGCAGCTTCGATTCGGAGGTTGGCTACACCTTC	CASSFDSEVGYTF
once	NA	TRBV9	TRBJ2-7	TGTGCCAGCAGCGTAGGACACCTAATCTACGAGCAGTACTTC	CASSVGHLIYEQYF
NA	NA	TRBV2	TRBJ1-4	TGTGCCAGCCGAGGAGATTACAATGAAAAACTGTTTTTT	CASRGDYNEKLFF
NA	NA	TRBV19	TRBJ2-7	TGTGCCAGTAGTATACACAGGGACTACGAGCAGTACTTC	CASSIHRDYEQYF
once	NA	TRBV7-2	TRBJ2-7	TGTGCCAGCAGCTTTGCCCACACAGGGTCCTACGAGCAGTACTTC	CASSFAHTGSYEQYF
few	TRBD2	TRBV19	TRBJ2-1	TGTGCCAGTAGCCCGTGGGGGGGGAGGACGACCGATGAGCAGTTCTTC	CASSPWGGRTTDEQFF
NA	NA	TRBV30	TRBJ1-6	TGTGCCTGGAGTATAAGGCAGGGCCATAATTCACCCCTCCACTTT	CAWSIRQGHNSPLHF
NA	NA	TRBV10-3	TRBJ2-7	TGTGCCATCAGTGAGTCTACGGTTAGCTCCTACGAGCAGTACTTC	CAISESTVSSYEQYF
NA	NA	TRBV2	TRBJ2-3	TGTGCCAGCAGTCAGTACAGGGAATCAGATACGCAGTATTTT	CASSQYRESDTQYF
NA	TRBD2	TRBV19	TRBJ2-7	TGTGCCAGTAGTCATCAAAGCGGGACCTACGAGCAGTACTTC	CASSHQSGTYEQYF
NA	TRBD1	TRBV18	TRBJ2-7	TGTGCCAGCTCCCCAAGACCGGACAGGCAAACCTACGAGCAGTACTTC	CASSPRPDRQTYEQYF
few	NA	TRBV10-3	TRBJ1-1	TGTGCCATCAGTGAGCCCGGGGGAACCACTGAAGCTTTCTTT	CAISEPGGTTEAFF
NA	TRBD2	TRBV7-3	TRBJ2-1	TGTGCCAGCAGCTTAATCCCCGCCGGGACTAGAGACAACAATGAGCAGTTCTTC	CASSLIPAGTRDNNEQFF
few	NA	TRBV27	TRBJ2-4	TGTGCCAGCAGCGGCTCCAGGGGTGGAAACATTCAGTACTTC	CASSGSRGGNIQYF
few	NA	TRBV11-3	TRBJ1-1	TGTGCCAGCAGCTACGACAGAAACACTGAAGCTTTCTTT	CASSYDRNTEAFF
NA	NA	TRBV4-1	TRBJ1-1	TGCGCCAGCAGCCAAGTGATAGTGGTGAACACTGAAGCTTTCTTT	CASSQVIVVNTEAFF
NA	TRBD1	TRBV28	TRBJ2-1	TGTGCCACCAAAAGACATGGACAGGGTCAAATTGAGCAGTTCTTC	CATKRHGQGQIEQFF